This T cell receptor (beta chain) emerged from a study of Ad26.COV2.S vaccination and SARS-CoV-2 variants. Noted treatment: around 19 received Ad26.COV2.S at low or high dose, single or two shots; several received placebo; per-sample allocation not given. All samples were drawn on day 63, counting from the first vaccine or placebo injection. This CDR3 spans 15 amino acids. V was pared by 5 bases and J by 3 bases, with 7 bases of the junction left unmatched. From germline, CDR1 is SGHNT and CDR2 YENEEA. Overall study results and limits: Reportedly, spike-specific CD8+ and CD4+ T cell responses achieved substantial breadth once vaccination had taken place. Assessments of TCR breadth and depth may have underestimated the total T cell responses.

Repertoires were generated with immunoSEQ multiplex PCR, while TCRdb's copy carries only in-frame clones and drops some. The sample carries 300,000 to 350,000 clones, roughly 90% recorded once. Concerning this clone: The antigen remains unidentified.

Sequenced here: peripheral blood, sampled in a trial of Ad26.COV2.S vaccine versus placebo. This TCR was recovered from a person between 18 and 65 years old who received the Ad26.COV2.S COVID-19 vaccine or a placebo. The chain employs TRBV11-3 and TRBJ1-1, with TRBD1 matching 9 bases. CDR3 DNA sequence: TGTGCCAGCAGCCCGGGACAGGGACAGGACACTGAAGCTTTCTTT. Encoded protein: CASSPGQGQDTEAFF.